This T cell receptor beta chain derives from a study of early T cells in non-severe SARS-CoV-2 infection (dated by TCRdb to about 2021). For the study in its entirety: Because TCR sequencing relied on bulk RNA taken from unsorted whole blood, pairing of alpha and beta chains was not possible.

The study was a case-control design nested within a healthcare worker cohort in London, UK, with weekly nasopharyngeal swab PCR tests and blood sampling. Healthcare workers were recruited between 23 and 31 March 2020, during the week of the UK lockdown, and were followed weekly for up to about 15 weeks. The germline V gene gives CDR1 as SGHDN and CDR2 as FVKESK. V sheds 0 bases and J sheds 4 bases, leaving 12 bases between their ends. The CDR3 holds 16 amino acids from the cysteine to the phenylalanine. Solely the CDR3 DNA is kept, with 48 bases framed from the first base. The library was obtained by 5' RACE. Sequenced using a NextSeq 500. Unique molecular identifiers were attached to individual cDNA molecules in the TCR library protocol so that sequencing error and PCR bias could be corrected. TCR alpha and beta chains were both sequenced, and the abundances of alpha and beta sequences in each sample were closely correlated with each other. The original methods were these. Decombinator V4 was used to perform V gene, J gene and CDR3 annotation of TCR sequences. Expanded TCRs were defined as changing significantly between any two time points under a Poisson model with p below 0.0001. Abundances of TCRs were expressed as counts per million after normalisation to the total number of TCRs sequenced in each sample. MAIT TCRs were defined by TRAV1-2 paired with TRAJ12, TRAJ20 or TRAJ33, and iNKT TCRs by TRAV10 paired with TRAJ18. VDJdb, accessed 1 November 2021, was searched for CMV, EBV and SARS-CoV-2 annotated TCRs, with TCRs annotated for multiple antigens excluded. TCRdb cleaned the public reads at Q25 with fastp, built clones with MiXCR and kept in-frame beta chains. Every distinct CDR3 protein forms one entry, paired with its most common genes and DNA. TCRdb's processing, not the authors', yielded these V and J calls. A total of about 80,000 distinct CDR3 sequences appear in this sample, roughly an eighth of them only once. The top ten clones comprise roughly a sixth of the sample.

Here is what the overall study found, with its caveats: VDJdb matching was skewed toward anti-spike CD8 responses, so virus-specific expansions were likely underestimated and private and CD4 specificities were missed.

About this clonotype itself: Its antigen remains undetermined. Base qualities are not recorded, but no much larger clone differs from it by a single base.

The starting material was whole blood, obtained at baseline. This sequence was found in an adult who was a healthcare worker with PCR-confirmed SARS-CoV-2 infection or an uninfected control (not recorded which). The donor label of this sample is uncertain. The chain employs TRBV14 and TRBJ1-4, with the D gene too uncertain to name. The CDR3 protein is CASSQEISRSNEKLFF. The bases are TGTGCCAGCAGCCAAGAAATTAGCCGGAGTAATGAAAAACTGTTTTTT. With all but the CDR3 taken from the reference TRBV14 and TRBJ1-4 genes, the full variable domain is: EAGVTQFPSHSVIEKGQTVTLRCDPISGHDNLYWYRRVMGKEIKFLLHFVKESKQDESGMPNNRFLAERTGGTYSTLKVQPAELEDSGVYFCASSQEISRSNEKLFFGSGTQLSVL.